This T cell receptor (beta chain) was sequenced in a study of shared clonotypes between healthy human individuals. Study-wide findings and caveats: Despite large depth, rarefaction showed incomplete sorted-subset sequencing.

There are 15 residues in the CDR3. V shed 5 bases and J 9 bases; nucleotides not matched to a gene: 11. The germline CDR1 and CDR2 sequences are SEHNR and FQNEAQ (reference sequence). Produced via immunoSEQ multiplex PCR; TCRdb's table is partial and in-frame only. The table shows about 1 million clones, with around 76% occurring only once. Comment on this clone: What it recognizes is unknown.

Each sample came from a Caucasian adult donor living in Nashville, Tennessee. This receptor was obtained from a man between 18 and 35 years old in good health. Source material: memory CD4+ T cells sorted from blood. Documented subset: CD45RA-negative fraction. V gene TRBV7-9 combines with J gene TRBJ2-1, with 9 bases that match TRBD2. The CDR3 sequence is CASSPLGGGRGEQFF. CDR3 coding DNA: TGTGCCAGCAGCCCCTTGGGGGGCGGGAGGGGTGAGCAGTTCTTC.